This passage covers 30 T cell receptor beta chains from one sample sequenced in a study of identifying expanded T cells in peripheral blood. Produced via immunoSEQ multiplex PCR; TCRdb's table is partial and in-frame only. The table includes around 70,000 clones, 85% to 90% detected once. What was sequenced was blood. These receptors all come from a person between 18 and 75 years old in good health.

V gene TRBV29-1 combines with J gene TRBJ2-2; D gene ambiguous. CDR3 size: 13 residues. Germline loops: CDR1 SQVTM, CDR2 ANQGSEA. The V and J ends lost 2 bases and 1 base respectively, with 5 bases between them. The DNA for the CDR3 is TGCAGCGTTGAACAGAAGAACACCGGGGAGCTGTTTTTT. This encodes CSVEQKNTGELFF.

This chain links TRBV30 with TRBJ2-7; 7 positions match TRBD1. CDR3 size: 13 residues. Germline lookup yields CDR1 GTSNPN and CDR2 SVGIG (reference sequence). V was pared by 0 bases and J by 7 bases, with 6 bases of the junction left unmatched. CDR3 loop: CAWSVGTEGEQYF. Here the CDR3 DNA reads TGTGCCTGGAGTGTGGGGACAGAAGGGGAGCAGTACTTC.

Notes on this clone: Its ends do not fully match the called genes, so a read error is possible. This chain uses TRBV7-7 with TRBJ2-3; no clear D. Looked up from germline, CDR1 is SSHAT and CDR2 is FNYEAQ (reference sequence). The CDR3 loop spans 15 amino acids. CDR3 in DNA: TGTGCTAGCAGCTTAGGGCCGGGTAGCACAGATACGCAGTATTTT. It encodes CASSLGPGSTDTQYF. Complete variable domain (other parts from reference TRBV7-7 and TRBJ2-3): GAGVSQSPRYKVTKRGQDVTLRCDPISSHATLYWYQQALGQGPEFLTYFNYEAQPDKSGLPSDRFSAERPEGSISTLTIQRTEQRDSAMYRCASSLGPGSTDTQYFGPGTRLTVL.

The rearrangement links TRBV6-6 to TRBJ2-1, with 10 bases matching TRBD2. With 3 bases clipped from V and 4 bases from J, the junction kept 6 bases outside the gene matches. Germline V gives CDR1 MNHNY, CDR2 SVGAGI (reference sequence). The CDR3 is 16 residues long. CDR3 DNA: TGTGCCAGCAGTTATTTCACTAGCGGGGATTACAATGAGCAGTTCTTC. The encoded protein is CASSYFTSGDYNEQFF.

The rearrangement links TRBV7-2 to TRBJ1-6, with D uncertain. The CDR3 covers 17 residues. Germline V CDR1 and CDR2: SGHTA, FQGNSA. Trimming took off 1 base at V and 8 bases at J, with 18 bases between the two ends. CDR3 DNA: TGTGCCAGCAGCTTAGTTTGGATTACCCCTTTTGATTCACCCCTCCACTTT. It is translated as CASSLVWITPFDSPLHF.

This chain joins TRBV2 and TRBJ1-1, with D unclear. The CDR3 is made up of 13 amino acids. CDR1 is SNHLY and CDR2 is FYNNEI in the germline V gene. V lost 3 bases and J lost 3, with 8 bases in between. The CDR3 loop reads CASSEGEYTEAFF. The CDR3 coding sequence is TGTGCCAGCAGTGAGGGAGAGTACACTGAAGCTTTCTTT.

J is TRBJ2-3 and V is TRBV5-1, with TRBD2 matching over 8 bases. The CDR3 is 17 residues long. CDR1 and CDR2 from the germline V gene are SGHRS and YFSETQ. Trimming at V came to 2 bases and at J to 2 bases, leaving 10 bases not matched to a gene. DNA of the CDR3: TGCGCCAGCAGCTTATCTGAAGGGACTAGGCTCACAGATACGCAGTATTTT. This gives the protein CASSLSEGTRLTDTQYF.

This chain uses TRBV10-3 with TRBJ2-1; D gene uncertain. The CDR3 runs 14 residues. V was cut by 0 bases and J by 9 bases, with 12 bases left in between. Germline CDR1 and CDR2: ENHRY and SYGVKD. The CDR3: CAISESSGKGEQFF. CDR3 coding DNA: TGTGCCATCAGTGAGTCGTCCGGCAAAGGTGAGCAGTTCTTC.

This sequence joins TRBV27 and TRBJ2-3, with 11 nucleotides matching TRBD2. Losses at the gene ends were 8 bases for V and 5 bases for J; bases not matched to a gene: 3. The CDR3 is made up of 13 amino acids. CDR1 is MNHEY and CDR2 is SMNVEV in the germline V gene (reference sequence). CDR3 bases: TGTGCCAGCGCGGGACTAGCGGTAGATACGCAGTATTTT. Protein: CASAGLAVDTQYF.

The V call is TRBV12-5, the J call TRBJ2-7; D perhaps matches TRBD1 (5 bases). Trimming cost V 9 bases and J 4 bases, with 19 bases left between them. Germline CDR1 and CDR2: LGHNT and FRNRAP. The CDR3 covers 14 residues. For the CDR3, the DNA is TGTGCTAGCGAGCAGGGTGGACGACGTTACGAGCAGTACTTC. Amino acids: CASEQGGRRYEQYF.

As DNA, the CDR3 is TGTGCCAGCAGCCCCAGGGGTAAAGGGCGCTCATACGAGCAGTACTTC. Translating it yields CASSPRGKGRSYEQYF. This sequence joins TRBV25-1 and TRBJ2-7; TRBD1 might be the D (6 bases). The CDR3 is made up of 16 amino acids. Germline V gene data show CDR1 as MGHDK and CDR2 as SYGVNS. V gave up 6 bases and J gave up 4 bases, with 22 bases separating them.

The V call is TRBV9, the J call TRBJ2-4; TRBD1 aligns across 7 bases. There are 14 residues in the CDR3. CDR1 and CDR2 (germline): SGDLS, YYNGEE. Losses at the gene ends were 1 base for V and 8 bases for J; bases not matched to a gene: 6. The DNA for the CDR3 is TGTGCCAGCAGCGTATCGCAGGGGGTGTACATTCAGTACTTC. It encodes CASSVSQGVYIQYF.

The rearrangement links TRBV27 to TRBJ1-5; D unresolved. The CDR3 is 16 amino acids. Looked up from germline, CDR1 is MNHEY and CDR2 is SMNVEV (reference sequence). V shed 0 bases and J shed 4 bases, with 13 bases lying between them. The CDR3 sequence is CASSLSRGRRNQPQHF. The CDR3 region has the DNA TGTGCCAGCAGTTTATCGAGAGGGAGGAGGAATCAGCCCCAGCATTTT.

V usage is TRBV5-4 and J usage is TRBJ2-3; 12 bases are a match to TRBD2. From germline, CDR1 is SGHNT and CDR2 YYREEE (reference sequence). The V segment lost 2 bases and the J segment 4 bases; nucleotides outside the gene matches: 5. The CDR3 is made up of 16 amino acids. The CDR3 bases are TGTGCCAGCAGCTTCCGGAGACTAGCGGGAGCAGATACGCAGTATTTT. This codes for CASSFRRLAGADTQYF.

V and J are TRBV18 and TRBJ2-2; 8 bases align to TRBD1. With V trimmed by 3 bases and J by 5 bases, 5 bases remained unmatched. CDR1 is KGHSH and CDR2 is LQKENI in the germline V gene. This CDR3 spans 15 amino acids. CDR3 region: CASSPQGARTGELFF. The CDR3 DNA is TGTGCCAGCTCACCTCAGGGGGCGCGAACCGGGGAGCTGTTTTTT.

V usage is TRBV5-4 and J usage is TRBJ2-3; 12 positions match TRBD2. CDR3 length: 16 residues. Germline assignment: CDR1 SGHNT and CDR2 YYREEE (reference sequence). The junction had 4 bases not matched to a gene; V was cut back by 0 bases and J by 5 bases. CDR3: CASSLGLAGGEDTQYF. The CDR3 region has the DNA TGTGCCAGCAGCTTGGGGCTAGCGGGGGGGGAAGATACGCAGTATTTT.

This chain uses TRBV9 with TRBJ1-6; the D is unclear. Germline lookup yields CDR1 SGDLS and CDR2 YYNGEE. V lost 0 bases, J lost 12 bases, and 10 bases lay in between. The CDR3 is made up of 13 amino acids. The DNA for the CDR3 is TGTGCCAGCAGCGTAGAGGAAGGAGTACCCCTCCACTTT. Translating gives CASSVEEGVPLHF.

V usage is TRBV10-3 and J usage is TRBJ2-5; D might be TRBD1 (6 bases). The CDR3 loop spans 13 amino acids. Germline CDR1 reads ENHRY; CDR2 reads SYGVKD. Trimming left V 6 bases short and J 2 bases short, with 10 bases between. As DNA, the CDR3 is TGTGCCATCAGACAGACAGGACAAGAGACCCAGTACTTC. It specifies CAIRQTGQETQYF.

This chain connects TRBV2 to TRBJ1-5; 10 bases agree with TRBD1. The CDR3 has 13 residues. Germline assignment: CDR1 SNHLY and CDR2 FYNNEI. The V and J ends lost 6 bases and 7 bases, in that order; junction bases with no gene match: 3. The CDR3 coding sequence is TGTGCCAGCAGGACAGGGGGCGGGCAGCCCCAGCATTTT. It specifies CASRTGGGQPQHF.

This clone was counted only a few times. The rearrangement uses TRBV2 and TRBJ2-7; D not certain. Germline V CDR1 and CDR2: SNHLY, FYNNEI. Deletions cut 1 base from V and 1 base from J, with 11 bases between. The CDR3 sequence is 15 residues long. CDR3: CASSEGPVESYEQYF. The CDR3 DNA reads as TGTGCCAGCAGTGAAGGGCCGGTAGAATCCTACGAGCAGTACTTC.

The chain combines TRBV5-1 with TRBJ2-7, with D unclear. The germline V gene encodes CDR1 SGHRS and CDR2 YFSETQ. The length of the CDR3 is 14 residues. The V and J ends lost 5 bases and 0 bases respectively, with 12 bases between them. CDR3 sequence reads: CASREYVNSYEQYF. The DNA for the CDR3 is TGCGCCAGCAGAGAGTACGTAAACTCCTACGAGCAGTACTTC. The full variable domain, rest sourced from reference TRBV5-1 and TRBJ2-7, is KAGVTQTPRYLIKTRGQQVTLSCSPISGHRSVSWYQQTPGQGLQFLFEYFSETQRNKGNFPGRFSGRQFSNSRSEMNVSTLELGDSALYLCASREYVNSYEQYFGPGTRLTVT.

The V and J genes are TRBV30 and TRBJ2-3; D gene uncertain. The CDR3 is 11 residues long. Germline CDR1 GTSNPN, CDR2 SVGIG (reference sequence). V was shortened by 5 bases and J by 0 bases, with 3 bases between the two germline ends. The CDR3 loop reads CAWGSTDTQYF. In nucleotides, the CDR3 is TGTGCCTGGGGAAGCACAGATACGCAGTATTTT.

The chain carries TRBV11-2 and TRBJ1-2, with 8 positions matching TRBD1. The trim removed 5 bases at V and 5 bases at J, leaving 13 bases unmatched. The CDR3 runs 16 residues. Germline assignment: CDR1 SGHAT and CDR2 FQNNGV. The CDR3 DNA follows: TGTGCCAGCAGCCTAGGAAGGGGCAGGGGGCTATATGGCTACACCTTC. It yields the protein CASSLGRGRGLYGYTF.

This chain joins TRBV11-2 and TRBJ2-7, with D hard to call. V lost 1 base and J lost 4, with 11 bases in between. The CDR3 is 14 residues long. Germline lookup yields CDR1 SGHAT and CDR2 FQNNGV. The CDR3 sequence is CASSLGSLRYEQYF. The CDR3 nucleotides are TGTGCCAGCAGCTTAGGTTCGCTCAGGTACGAGCAGTACTTC.

The chain links TRBV5-5 to TRBJ1-5, with D uncertain. The CDR3 loop spans 15 amino acids. V was trimmed by 0 bases and J by 0 bases, leaving 7 bases between them. The germline CDR1 and CDR2 sequences are SGHKS and YYEKEE (reference sequence). The DNA for the CDR3 is TGTGCCAGCAGCTTGGAGGGATATAGCAATCAGCCCCAGCATTTT. This codes for CASSLEGYSNQPQHF.

This chain connects TRBV19 to TRBJ2-3; TRBD1 aligns across 7 bases. CDR1 and CDR2 from the germline V gene are LNHDA and SQIVND (reference sequence). Losses at the gene ends were 3 bases for V and 2 bases for J; bases not matched to a gene: 2. The length of the CDR3 is 14 residues. In DNA form, the CDR3 reads TGTGCCAGTAGTATCCAGGGGGTCACAGATACGCAGTATTTT. Its translation is CASSIQGVTDTQYF. Combining the CDR3 with reference TRBV19 and TRBJ2-3 gives the whole variable domain DGGITQSPKYLFRKEGQNVTLSCEQNLNHDAMYWYRQDPGQGLRLIYYSQIVNDFQKGDIAEGYSVSREKKESFPLTVTSAQKNPTAFYLCASSIQGVTDTQYFGPGTRLTVL.

V usage is TRBV19 and J usage is TRBJ1-6, with TRBD1 matching over 7 bases. The CDR3 runs 15 residues. CDR1 and CDR2 from the germline V gene are LNHDA and SQIVND (reference sequence). Trimming took 3 bases from V and 3 from J; bases not matched to a gene: 2. The CDR3 protein is CASSIQGVYNSPLHF. The CDR3 nucleotides read TGTGCCAGTAGTATCCAGGGGGTCTATAATTCACCCCTCCACTTT.

V and J are TRBV5-1 and TRBJ2-2, with D perhaps given as TRBD1 or TRBD2 (6 bases each). Germline V CDR1 and CDR2: SGHRS, YFSETQ. The CDR3 runs to 16 residues. V shed 2 bases and J shed 5 bases, with 16 bases lying between them. CDR3 region: CASSFGTGARTGELFF. CDR3 nucleotides: TGCGCCAGCAGCTTTGGGACGGGGGCGCGGACCGGGGAGCTGTTTTTT. Drawing the rest from reference TRBV5-1 and TRBJ2-2, the complete variable domain is KAGVTQTPRYLIKTRGQQVTLSCSPISGHRSVSWYQQTPGQGLQFLFEYFSETQRNKGNFPGRFSGRQFSNSRSEMNVSTLELGDSALYLCASSFGTGARTGELFFGEGSRLTVL.

The V gene is TRBV2, the J gene TRBJ2-3; 9 bases agree with TRBD1. CDR1 and CDR2 (germline): SNHLY, FYNNEI. Trimming removed 7 bases from V and 2 bases from J; junction bases left unmatched: 4. This CDR3 region has 14 residues. CDR3 in DNA: TGTGCCAGCATTGGGACAGGGTCCACAGATACGCAGTATTTT. Protein: CASIGTGSTDTQYF.

This clone was seen a few times. The chain has TRBV7-3 and TRBJ2-3; 12 bases match TRBD2. J was trimmed by 6 bases and V by 2 bases; bases with no gene match: 3. Germline CDR1 SGHTA, CDR2 FQGTGA. The CDR3 totals 15 residues. The DNA of the CDR3 is TGTGCCAGCAGCTTAGGACTAGCGGGAACCGATACGCAGTATTTT. This gives the protein CASSLGLAGTDTQYF.